Listed below are T cell receptor beta chains from one sample, sequenced in a study of blood T cell repertoires in COVID-19. Sequenced by immunoSEQ multiplex PCR; TCRdb stores in-frame clones only, minus some. The profile covers under 250,000 clones, with around 80% appearing a single time and roughly 13% taken by the ten largest. The sample taken for sequencing was peripheral blood. Receptors were obtained from a human donor in a cohort sampled during active COVID-19. Both conserved end residues are part of each CDR3. D genes are given only for firm matches. A clone size is listed for some rows: how often the clone was seen (once, few, many), or a class if it is expanded.

clone_size,d_call,j_call,v_call,cdr3_nt,cdr3_aa
.,TRBD2,TRBJ2-7,TRBV3-1/TRBV3-2,TGTGCCAGCAGCCTTTCTAGCGGCCATTCCTACGAGCAGTACTTC,CASSLSSGHSYEQYF
few,TRBD1,TRBJ2-7,TRBV7-2,TGTGCCAGCAGCTTAGGCAGGGGGCTTAACGAGCAGTACTTC,CASSLGRGLNEQYF
.,.,TRBJ1-1,TRBV19,TGTGCCAGTAGTATGGCCAGGTCGAACACTGAAGCTTTCTTT,CASSMARSNTEAFF
once,TRBD2,TRBJ2-5,TRBV6-2/TRBV6-3,TGTGCCAGCAGCAACCTAGCGGGGGGGGATGAGACCCAGTACTTC,CASSNLAGGDETQYF
.,.,TRBJ1-1,TRBV6-4,TGTGCCAGCAGTGACAGCGGGAACACTGAAGCTTTCTTT,CASSDSGNTEAFF
.,TRBD1,TRBJ1-5,TRBV24-1,TGTGCCACCAGTGATCCCCGGGACAGGAGTAGCAATCAGCCCCAGCATTTT,CATSDPRDRSSNQPQHF
.,TRBD2,TRBJ2-2,TRBV10-3,TGTGCCATCAGTGAGTCTAGCGGGACTACCGGGGAGCTGTTTTTT,CAISESSGTTGELFF
.,TRBD2,TRBJ2-7,TRBV7-6,TGTGCCAGCAGCCCCACTAGCGGGGTTTACGAGCAGTACTTC,CASSPTSGVYEQYF
.,TRBD1,TRBJ1-5,TRBV6-2/TRBV6-3,TGTGCCAGCAGTTACGAGGGGGCAACTCAGCCCCAGCATTTT,CASSYEGATQPQHF
.,TRBD1,TRBJ1-6,TRBV5-1,TGCGCCAGCAGCTTCGAGGCAGGGGGTTATAATTCACCCCTCCACTTT,CASSFEAGGYNSPLHF
few,.,TRBJ1-2,TRBV7-9,TGTGCCAGCAGCCGGGGTGATGGCTACACCTTC,CASSRGDGYTF
.,TRBD1,TRBJ1-4,TRBV28,TGTGCCAGCAGTCCGACAGGGGACCTTAATGAAAAACTGTTTTTT,CASSPTGDLNEKLFF
many,TRBD1,TRBJ2-1,TRBV7-7,TGTGCTAGCAGCCTAGGGACAGGAGTTTACAATGAGCAGTTCTTC,CASSLGTGVYNEQFF
.,.,TRBJ1-1,TRBV20-1,TGCAGTGCTAGTTTCACCGGGACTGAAGCTTTCTTT,CSASFTGTEAFF
.,.,TRBJ1-2,TRBV6-5,TGTGCCAGCAGAACAACAGGGAGGGCCAACTATGGCTACACCTTC,CASRTTGRANYGYTF
.,TRBD2,TRBJ2-2,TRBV6-5,TGTGCCAGCAGTAAATCTAGCGGAAACACCGGGGAGCTGTTTTTT,CASSKSSGNTGELFF
.,.,TRBJ2-5,TRBV2,TGTGCCAGCACCTGGCAGGAGACCCAGTACTTC,CASTWQETQYF
.,.,TRBJ2-7,TRBV13,TGTGCCAGCAGGGACTATAGCAGGGGGTACGAGCAGTACTTC,CASRDYSRGYEQYF
.,.,TRBJ2-1,TRBV14,TGTGCCAGCAGCCAAGTCGCCTACGCCCTGGACAATGAGCAGTTCTTC,CASSQVAYALDNEQFF
.,TRBD1,TRBJ2-1,TRBV19,TGTGCCAGTAAACCGGGACAGGGGAACAATGAGCAGTTCTTC,CASKPGQGNNEQFF
few,.,TRBJ1-1,TRBV11-2,TGTGCCAGCAGCTTAGATACGAGGGCTGAAGCTTTCTTT,CASSLDTRAEAFF
few,.,TRBJ2-7,TRBV28,TGTGCCAGCAGTCCCAGTACCCTCTACGAGCAGTACTTC,CASSPSTLYEQYF
.,.,TRBJ2-2,TRBV5-1,TGCGCCAGCAGCGTCGGACAGCCCTCGAACACCGGGGAGCTGTTTTTT,CASSVGQPSNTGELFF
.,TRBD1,TRBJ2-2,TRBV2,TGTGCCAGCAGACAACAGGGGGCCTCCGGGGAGCTGTTTTTT,CASRQQGASGELFF
.,TRBD1,TRBJ1-2,TRBV6-5,TGTGCCAGCAGGACAGGGAACTATGGCTACACCTTC,CASRTGNYGYTF
.,TRBD2,TRBJ2-1,TRBV5-1,TGCGCCAGCAGCGTTGGACTAGCGGCAAACAATGAGCAGTTCTTC,CASSVGLAANNEQFF